The rows below give T cell receptor beta chains drawn from one sample of a study of blood T cells in healthy people across ages. TCRdb reprocessed the 5' RACE reads via MiXCR and lists one record per CDR3 protein. The sample carries under 950,000 distinct CDR3 sequences, over 20% recorded once. Sequencing input: blood. These receptors all stem from a man aged 65-85 years in good health. Both conserved end residues are part of each CDR3. The D gene is left open where the match is weak. A row's size may be missing; if present it is once, few, many or a size class.

J | V | size | D | CDR3 | DNA
TRBJ2-2 | TRBV20-1 | few | . | CSARDTYTGELFF | TGCAGTGCTAGGGACACCTACACCGGGGAGCTGTTTTTT
TRBJ2-3 | TRBV6-5 | . | TRBD1 | CASKGAQGANTDTQYF | TGTGCCAGCAAGGGGGCACAGGGGGCAAACACAGATACGCAGTATTTT
TRBJ2-5 | TRBV6-1 | . | TRBD2 | CASRDGGQYF | TGTGCCAGCAGGGACGGGGGGCAGTACTTC
TRBJ2-2 | TRBV29-1 | . | . | CSVAGTGELFF | TGCAGCGTTGCTGGGACTGGGGAGCTGTTTTTT
TRBJ1-1 | TRBV29-1 | few | . | CSVGPTEAFF | TGCAGCGTTGGCCCCACTGAAGCTTTCTTT
TRBJ1-2 | TRBV7-9 | . | . | CASSLQGKYGYTF | TGTGCCAGCAGCTTACAGGGGAAATATGGCTACACCTTC
TRBJ2-1 | TRBV13 | . | TRBD2 | CASSPEASGMDSSEQFF | TGTGCCAGCAGCCCGGAGGCTAGCGGTATGGATTCCAGTGAGCAGTTCTTC
TRBJ2-1 | TRBV6-5 | many | . | CASSYSMYNEQFF | TGTGCCAGCAGTTACTCGATGTACAATGAGCAGTTCTTC
TRBJ1-1 | TRBV2 | few | . | CASKTEGLAGTEAFF | TGTGCCAGCAAAACGGAGGGTCTCGCGGGGACTGAAGCTTTCTTT
TRBJ2-1 | TRBV12-3/TRBV12-4 | few | . | CASSLEGPRGGNEQFF | TGTGCCAGCAGTTTAGAAGGGCCAAGAGGGGGAAATGAGCAGTTCTTC
TRBJ2-1 | TRBV10-3 | . | TRBD2 | CAIRETSGRPTNNEQFF | TGTGCCATCAGAGAGACTAGCGGGAGACCGACGAACAATGAGCAGTTCTTC
TRBJ1-2 | TRBV24-1 | . | . | CATSTGHGGYTF | TGTGCCACCAGTACGGGACACGGTGGCTACACCTTC
TRBJ2-4 | TRBV15 | . | TRBD2 | CATSKEGGVNIQYF | TGTGCCACCAGCAAAGAGGGAGGGGTGAACATTCAGTACTTC
TRBJ2-1 | TRBV5-5 | . | TRBD1 | CASSWDRGTNEQFF | TGTGCCAGCAGCTGGGACAGGGGGACCAATGAGCAGTTCTTC
TRBJ2-3 | TRBV25-1 | many | TRBD2 | CASSAFGGAYAEHSQYF | TGTGCCAGCAGTGCCTTCGGGGGGGCGTACGCGGAACACTCGCAGTATTTT
TRBJ2-7 | TRBV10-2 | . | TRBD2 | CASTLGLAGGSSYEQYF | TGCGCCAGCACCTTGGGGCTAGCGGGAGGTTCCTCCTACGAGCAGTACTTC
TRBJ2-3 | TRBV9 | few | TRBD2 | CASSVWGLAGADTQYF | TGTGCCAGCAGCGTATGGGGACTAGCGGGGGCAGATACGCAGTATTTT
TRBJ2-1 | TRBV10-3 | few | . | CAISESTSGYEQFF | TGTGCCATCAGTGAGTCGACTAGTGGCTATGAGCAGTTCTTC
TRBJ2-4 | TRBV25-1 | . | . | CASIPDSYAKNIQYF | TGTGCCAGCATCCCGGACAGCTACGCGAAAAACATTCAGTACTTC
TRBJ1-1 | TRBV5-1 | . | TRBD1 | CASRVGSTGVKNTEAFF | TGCGCCAGCAGGGTTGGGTCGACAGGGGTAAAGAACACTGAAGCTTTCTTT
TRBJ1-4 | TRBV25-1 | . | TRBD1 | CASSERGRYEKLFF | TGTGCCAGCAGTGAAAGGGGGCGGTATGAAAAACTGTTTTTT
TRBJ2-1 | TRBV29-1 | many | . | CSVEDFGGTEQFF | TGCAGCGTTGAAGATTTTGGAGGGACTGAGCAGTTCTTC
TRBJ2-1 | TRBV6-2/TRBV6-3 | . | . | CASGPHNEQFF | TGTGCCAGCGGCCCCCACAATGAGCAGTTCTTC
TRBJ2-5 | TRBV20-1 | few | . | CSAKSGQETQYF | TGCAGTGCTAAAAGCGGGCAAGAGACCCAGTACTTC
TRBJ2-1 | TRBV12-3/TRBV12-4 | many | . | CASGYGSRDEQFF | TGTGCCAGCGGGTATGGGAGTAGGGATGAGCAGTTCTTC
TRBJ2-3 | TRBV6-6 | . | . | CASRWLADTQYF | TGTGCCAGCAGATGGTTGGCAGATACGCAGTATTTT
TRBJ2-5 | TRBV6-5 | . | TRBD2 | CASSYTLAGGGETQYF | TGTGCCAGCAGTTACACCCTAGCGGGTGGGGGGGAGACCCAGTACTTC
TRBJ2-7 | TRBV28 | few | TRBD1 | CASIQGQGSYEQYF | TGTGCCAGCATCCAAGGACAGGGATCCTACGAGCAGTACTTC
TRBJ2-5 | TRBV20-1 | . | . | CSADGTIEQYF | TGCAGTGCTGATGGGACAATTGAGCAGTACTTC
TRBJ1-1 | TRBV7-8 | . | . | CASSRAVDAEAFF | TGTGCCAGCAGTAGGGCGGTGGACGCTGAAGCTTTCTTT
TRBJ2-2 | TRBV5-1 | . | . | CASSSTGTWAGELFF | TGCGCCAGCAGCTCAACCGGGACGTGGGCCGGGGAGCTGTTTTTT
TRBJ1-1 | TRBV19 | . | . | CASSRMVRNTEAFF | TGTGCCAGTAGTCGAATGGTCCGAAACACTGAAGCTTTCTTT
TRBJ1-6 | TRBV27 | . | . | CASSSSNQISYNSPLHF | TGTGCCAGCAGTTCCTCCAACCAAATCTCCTATAATTCACCCCTCCACTTT
TRBJ1-4 | TRBV20-1 | . | . | CSASSLFGDEKLFF | TGCAGTGCTAGTTCTTTATTTGGGGATGAAAAACTGTTTTTT
TRBJ2-3 | TRBV7-2 | few | . | CASSSGGLRADTQYF | TGTGCCAGCAGCTCCGGGGGGCTTAGGGCAGATACGCAGTATTTT
TRBJ2-1 | TRBV20-1 | . | TRBD1 | CSGLDRAKNEQFF | TGCAGCGGACTGGACAGGGCGAAAAATGAGCAGTTCTTC
TRBJ2-4 | TRBV7-8 | few | TRBD1 | CASSSRTGSGSKNIQYF | TGTGCCAGCAGCTCTAGGACAGGGAGCGGATCCAAAAACATTCAGTACTTC
TRBJ1-2 | TRBV5-1 | . | . | CASSSRIARSGYTF | TGCGCCAGCAGCTCAAGGATAGCCAGGTCGGGCTACACCTTC
TRBJ2-3 | TRBV5-6 | few | . | CASSLPGSGDTQYF | TGTGCCAGCAGCTTGCCGGGGTCCGGAGATACGCAGTATTTT
TRBJ1-6 | TRBV20-1 | few | . | CSARDSQGISNSPLHF | TGCAGTGCTAGAGACTCACAGGGAATATCGAATTCACCCCTCCACTTT
TRBJ2-1 | TRBV9 | few | . | CASSVVSGWSYNEQFF | TGTGCCAGCAGCGTAGTTTCAGGGTGGTCCTACAATGAGCAGTTCTTC
TRBJ2-1 | TRBV9 | . | . | CASSAQTRHNEQFF | TGTGCCAGCAGCGCTCAGACTAGGCACAATGAGCAGTTCTTC
TRBJ2-3 | TRBV3-1 | few | TRBD2 | CASSQASGGAPDTQYF | TGTGCCAGCAGCCAAGCTAGCGGGGGGGCTCCAGATACGCAGTATTTT
TRBJ1-2 | TRBV12-3/TRBV12-4 | . | TRBD1 | CASRVGQTIYGYTF | TGTGCCAGCAGAGTGGGACAGACTATTTATGGCTACACCTTC
TRBJ1-4 | TRBV7-9 | many | . | CASSLVAKELFF | TGTGCCAGCAGCTTAGTTGCAAAAGAACTGTTTTTT
TRBJ2-5 | TRBV5-1 | . | TRBD2 | CASSLSSGIEGETQYF | TGCGCCAGCAGCTTGTCTAGCGGGATAGAGGGAGAGACCCAGTACTTC
TRBJ1-3 | TRBV20-1 | . | TRBD1 | CSAQTGTNSGNTIYF | TGCAGTGCACAGACAGGGACGAACTCTGGAAACACCATATATTTT
TRBJ1-2 | TRBV29-1 | . | . | CSVGRSGGYGYTF | TGCAGCGTTGGTCGTAGTGGGGGCTATGGCTACACCTTC
TRBJ2-7 | TRBV24-1 | . | . | CATSEGGVFPQYF | TGTGCCACCAGCGAGGGCGGGGTGTTCCCCCAGTACTTC
TRBJ2-1 | TRBV10-3 | . | . | CAISESDEQFF | TGTGCCATCAGTGAGAGCGATGAGCAGTTCTTC
TRBJ2-3 | TRBV18 | few | . | CASSPPIGTDTQYF | TGTGCCAGCTCACCACCGATCGGCACAGATACGCAGTATTTT
TRBJ2-1 | TRBV20-1 | many | . | CSASGRNEQFF | TGCAGTGCTAGCGGGCGCAATGAGCAGTTCTTC
TRBJ2-1 | TRBV7-9 | few | . | CASSIQRNSYNEQFF | TGTGCCAGCAGCATACAGAGAAACTCCTACAATGAGCAGTTCTTC